This entry lists 9 T cell receptor beta chains sequenced from one sample in a study of T cells in Graves' hyperthyroidism and ophthalmopathy. TCR beta CDR3 regions were amplified from RNA. Researchers ran a first-round RT-PCR on the TCR CDR3 using the HTBI primer set. Each CDR3 protein is one row after TCRdb ran MiXCR on the multiplex PCR reads. The table shows 410,000 or so distinct CDR3 sequences, with approximately 14% occurring only once. Sequencing was performed on blood. The origin of the receptors is a man younger than 35 with Graves' ophthalmopathy.

The sample holds many counts of this clonotype. The J gene is TRBJ2-7, the V gene TRBV18; D might be TRBD1 (5 bases). Trimming shortened V by 6 bases and J by 3 bases, and 18 bases separated the two germline ends. This CDR3 contains 15 residues. The V gene's germline CDR1 is KGHSH and CDR2 LQKENI. The CDR3 loop is CASSKASGKFYEQYF. The CDR3, as DNA: TGTGCCAGCTCCAAGGCGTCAGGGAAATTCTACGAGCAGTACTTC.

This clonotype was recorded at least ten times. The rearrangement uses TRBV12-3 or TRBV12-4 and TRBJ2-3; D ambiguous. V was trimmed by 6 bases and J by 0 bases, leaving 10 bases between them. The CDR3 consists of 14 residues. The CDR3 sequence: CASSPQTSTDTQYF. CDR3 DNA: TGTGCCAGCAGCCCGCAGACCAGCACAGATACGCAGTATTTT.

This clonotype has only a few counts. CDR3 protein: CAIRALNTGELFF. The CDR3 nucleotides are TGTGCCATCAGAGCACTGAACACCGGGGAGCTGTTTTTT. The rearrangement links TRBV10-3 to TRBJ2-2; D gene unclear. Trimming pared 6 bases from V and 1 base from J, leaving 6 bases between. The CDR3 is made up of 13 amino acids. Germline assignment: CDR1 ENHRY and CDR2 SYGVKD.

The chain is built from TRBV18 and TRBJ2-7, with D possibly being TRBD1 (6 bases). Germline values: CDR1 KGHSH, CDR2 LQKENI. Trimming took off 3 bases at V and 5 bases at J, with 14 bases between the two ends. The CDR3 is 14 amino acids. The CDR3 here is CASSPNRDLHEQYF. CDR3 nucleotides: TGTGCCAGCTCACCGAACAGGGATCTCCACGAGCAGTACTTC.

This clonotype was picked up many times. This sequence joins TRBV6-1 and TRBJ1-5; TRBD1 agrees at 9 bases. Germline loops: CDR1 MNHNS, CDR2 SASEGT. V lost 4 bases and J lost 1; bases outside the gene matches: 5. The CDR3 spans 16 residues. CDR3 sequence (DNA): TGTGCCAGCAGTGCCGGACAGGGGTCGAGCAATCAGCCCCAGCATTTT. It codes for CASSAGQGSSNQPQHF.

This clonotype was observed at least ten times. The genes are TRBV11-1 and TRBJ2-1, with 7 bases identical to TRBD1. Germline V CDR1 and CDR2: SGHAT, FQDESV (reference sequence). The CDR3 has 16 amino acids. Germline trimming cut 4 bases from V and 4 bases from J; bases unmatched to any gene: 10. The CDR3 DNA is TGTGCCAGCAGCTCCACCGGGACAGCACTATACAATGAGCAGTTCTTC. Protein: CASSSTGTALYNEQFF.

This clonotype showed up just a few times. The V call is TRBV7-9, the J call TRBJ2-1; a weak D match, TRBD2 (5 bases). Germline-derived CDR1 and CDR2 are SEHNR and FQNEAQ (reference sequence). Between the trimmed V and J ends, which lost 4 bases and 2 bases, there was a span of 12 bases. The CDR3 totals 15 residues. DNA for the CDR3: TGTGCCAGCAGCTCTCAAGCGGTTACCTACAATGAGCAGTTCTTC. Amino acid sequence: CASSSQAVTYNEQFF.

Many counts were recorded for this clonotype. This chain uses TRBV10-3 with TRBJ1-2; no reliable D call. The CDR3 consists of 14 residues. Germline values: CDR1 ENHRY, CDR2 SYGVKD. Between the trimmed V and J ends, which lost 7 bases and 0 bases, there was a span of 12 bases. For the CDR3, the DNA is TGTGCCATCAAGGTTGGAGGGACTAACTATGGCTACACCTTC. As protein: CAIKVGGTNYGYTF.

This clonotype has a handful of counts. The chain employs TRBV18 and TRBJ1-2, with 11 bases that match TRBD1. This CDR3 is built from 16 residues. The germline V gene has CDR1 KGHSH and CDR2 LQKENI. V was clipped by 1 base and J by 3 bases; unmatched bases: 4. The CDR3 nucleotides read TGTGCCAGCTCACCACTTGGACAGGGGGCAGACTATGGCTACACCTTC. It translates to CASSPLGQGADYGYTF. The complete variable domain, with remaining parts taken from reference TRBV18 and TRBJ1-2, reads NAGVMQNPRHLVRRRGQEARLRCSPMKGHSHVYWYRQLPEEGLKFMVYLQKENIIDESGMPKERFSAEFPKEGPSILRIQQVVRGDSAAYFCASSPLGQGADYGYTFGSGTRLTVV.